The 26 T cell receptor beta chains below all came from one sample that was sequenced in a study of CD8+CD57+ T cells in acquired aplastic anemia. TCR beta VDJ and CDR3 were profiled, and genomic DNA was the template. TCRdb fed the reads into MiXCR, producing one record per CDR3 protein. Here the sample spans a few hundred thousand distinct CDR3 sequences, under 80% being singletons. The source material was sorted CD4+, CD8+, or CD8+CD57+ T cells (not recorded which) from PBMCs. All receptors derive from a human donor in good health, serving as a control.

On this clonotype itself: One end of the junction does not line up with germline, which may come from a read error. This chain connects TRBV11-2 to TRBJ1-4; no firm D call. Germline values: CDR1 SGHAT, CDR2 FQNNGV. The CDR3 covers 14 residues. The CDR3 DNA reads as TGCGCCAGCAGCTACGCAGGTGACAATGAAAAACTGTTTTTT. Residues: CASSYAGDNEKLFF.

This chain uses TRBV25-1 with TRBJ2-7; D is unresolved. From germline, CDR1 is MGHDK and CDR2 SYGVNS. There are 11 residues in the CDR3. The V end lost 11 bases, the J end lost 4 bases, and 12 bases lay between the germline ends. CDR3 region: CAVQNSYEQYF. CDR3 nucleotides: TGTGCCGTGCAAAACAGTTACGAGCAGTACTTC.

This clonotype was observed a few times. The conserved closing phenylalanine or tryptophan is absent in this CDR3, likely reflecting a read error. The rearrangement joins TRBV20-1 to TRBJ2-7; the D is unclear. The V end lost 7 bases, the J end lost 9 bases, and 7 bases lay between the germline ends. The CDR3 has 8 residues. CDR1 and CDR2 (germline): DFQATT, SNEGSKA (reference sequence). Written as DNA, the CDR3 is TGCAGTGTGGTTCGGCAGTACACC. Its translation: CSVVRQYT.

This clonotype was detected ten times or more. The chain couples TRBV5-1 to TRBJ2-3; D possibly matches TRBD1 or TRBD2 (5 bases each). The CDR3 sequence is 16 residues long. CDR1 and CDR2 (germline): SGHRS, YFSETQ. With 4 bases removed from V and 2 bases from J, the gap between germline ends came to 17 bases. The CDR3 DNA follows: TGCGCCAGCAGCGGGACCCTAGGACCACTCACAGATACGCAGTATTTT. Residues: CASSGTLGPLTDTQYF. Full variable domain (remainder filled in from reference TRBV5-1 and TRBJ2-3): KAGVTQTPRYLIKTRGQQVTLSCSPISGHRSVSWYQQTPGQGLQFLFEYFSETQRNKGNFPGRFSGRQFSNSRSEMNVSTLELGDSALYLCASSGTLGPLTDTQYFGPGTRLTVL.

Details on this clonotype: The conserved phenylalanine or tryptophan normally closing the CDR3 is absent here, so this likely arose from a read error. The DNA is omitted, as the CDR3 cannot be located on it reliably, and the CDR3 follows TCRdb's listing. The CDR3 loop is CASTSPGAGY. This chain connects TRBV5-8 to TRBJ1-4; the table's D call, TRBD1, was not checked against the DNA. The CDR3 is 10 amino acids in total, end residues counted. The germline V gene has CDR1 SGHTS and CDR2 YDEGEE.

The chain joins TRBV29-1 to TRBJ2-7; a weak D match, TRBD2 (5 bases). From germline, CDR1 is SQVTM and CDR2 ANQGSEA. The CDR3 runs 13 residues. The ends were cut back, 4 bases at V and 1 base at J, with 11 bases in the middle. This chain's CDR3 is CSVGMGASYEQYF. The CDR3 coding sequence is TGCAGCGTTGGTATGGGAGCTTCCTACGAGCAGTACTTC.

V gene TRBV24-1 combines with J gene TRBJ2-2; perhaps TRBD1 as D (6 bases). V lost 9 bases and J 2 bases, leaving 15 bases between the germline ends. CDR1 is KGHDR, CDR2 SFDVKD, per germline. The CDR3 runs 15 residues. In DNA form, the CDR3 reads TGTGCCACCCGGGCCGGGACACTAAACACCGGGGAGCTGTTTTTT. Translating it yields CATRAGTLNTGELFF.

This clonotype showed up just a few times. J is TRBJ2-3 and V is TRBV29-1; 9 bases map to TRBD1. Unmatched junction bases numbered 7, after V lost 3 bases and J lost 3 bases. Germline-derived CDR1 and CDR2 are SQVTM and ANQGSEA. The CDR3 runs 15 residues. The CDR3 coding sequence is TGCAGCGTTGACCCGGCGGACAGGGGTACAGATACGCAGTATTTT. It codes for CSVDPADRGTDTQYF.

The chain carries TRBV5-1 and TRBJ2-7, with D maybe TRBD1 (6 bases). The CDR3 is 13 amino acids. CDR1 is SGHRS and CDR2 is YFSETQ in the germline V gene. The V end lost 3 bases, the J end lost 3 bases, and 10 bases lay between the germline ends. The CDR3 protein is CASSYEGDYEQYF. The CDR3 nucleotides read TGCGCCAGCAGCTACGAGGGGGACTACGAGCAGTACTTC.

The CDR3 here is CASRVARGGETQYF. The CDR3 region has the DNA TGTGCCAGCAGGGTAGCCAGGGGAGGAGAGACCCAGTACTTC. The V call is TRBV12-5, the J call TRBJ2-5; D assignment may be TRBD1 or TRBD2 (6 bases each). The CDR3 covers 14 residues. Germline V gene data show CDR1 as LGHNT and CDR2 as FRNRAP.

V is TRBV7-2 and J is TRBJ1-5; D may be TRBD1 (5 bases). CDR3 length equals 15 residues. Germline values: CDR1 SGHTA, CDR2 FQGNSA. The V end was cut by 4 bases, the J end by 13 bases, with 23 bases between. The CDR3: CASSSQGGDHPQQHF. DNA of the CDR3: TGTGCCAGCAGCTCCCAGGGAGGGGATCATCCCCAGCAGCATTTT.

As for this clonotype: This CDR3 fails to terminate in the conserved phenylalanine or tryptophan, so it likely reflects a read error. The DNA is omitted, as the CDR3 cannot be located on it reliably, and the CDR3 follows TCRdb's listing. The genes are TRBV9 and TRBJ1-5; the table's D gene call, TRBD1, was not cross checked with the DNA. The CDR3 numbers 12 amino acids, ends counted. The V gene's germline CDR1 is SGDLS and CDR2 YYNGEE. CDR3: CASSVTGQGDTL.

This chain uses TRBV7-3 with TRBJ1-1, with D possibly TRBD1 on 5 matching bases. The V gene's germline CDR1 is SGHTA and CDR2 FQGTGA. V dropped 5 bases and J dropped 6 bases, with 16 bases sitting between them. The CDR3 length is 14 residues. The DNA for the CDR3 is TGTGCCAGCAGCACCGGACACCTGGACTCTGAAGCTTTCTTT. Amino acid sequence: CASSTGHLDSEAFF.

The table lists this clonotype with a count of one. The rearrangement links TRBV25-1 to TRBJ2-7; D might be TRBD1 or TRBD2, each matching 5 bases. Trimming took 7 bases from V and 9 from J, leaving 22 bases between them. The CDR3 has 14 amino acids. In germline, CDR1 is MGHDK, CDR2 SYGVNS. This CDR3 is CASMRSLQGRAQYF. CDR3 nucleotide sequence: TGTGCCAGCATGCGCTCTTTGCAGGGACGGGCGCAGTACTTC.

The chain carries TRBV7-2 and TRBJ1-2; TRBD1 aligns across 8 bases. Trimming at V came to 5 bases and at J to 10 bases, leaving 18 bases not matched to a gene. Germline V lookup: CDR1 SGHTA, CDR2 FQGNSA. CDR3 size: 16 residues. The CDR3 DNA reads TGTGCCAGCAGCCTACAGGGGGGCTTTGGGGCCAACGTCTACACCTTC. Translated: CASSLQGGFGANVYTF.

The rearrangement links TRBV7-9 to TRBJ2-7; perhaps TRBD2 as D (5 bases). CDR1 SEHNR and CDR2 FQNEAQ come from the germline V gene (reference sequence). V lost 0 bases to trimming and J lost 1 base, with 16 bases between them. The CDR3 is made up of 17 amino acids. The chain's CDR3 is CASSLAGVPAGSYEQYF. CDR3 coding DNA: TGTGCCAGCAGCTTAGCGGGAGTCCCCGCCGGGTCCTACGAGCAGTACTTC.

To note about this clonotype: The junction and the germline gene differ at one end; a read error may be behind it. The chain combines TRBV19 with TRBJ2-2; D possibly corresponds to TRBD2 (6 bases). CDR1 and CDR2 from the germline V gene are LNHDA and SQIVND (reference sequence). The CDR3 length is 16 residues. In DNA, the CDR3 is TGTGCCAGCAGTAAGTCACGGGGGTCGAACACCGGGGAGCTGTTTTTT. Residues: CASSKSRGSNTGELFF.

The chain combines TRBV20-1 with TRBJ2-3; 9 nucleotides agree with TRBD2. The junction had 8 bases not matched to a gene; V was cut back by 6 bases and J by 1 base. Germline assignment: CDR1 DFQATT and CDR2 SNEGSKA (reference sequence). The CDR3 consists of 15 residues. CDR3 region: CSARGAGGRTDTQYF. The CDR3 DNA is TGCAGTGCCCGGGGAGCGGGGGGCCGCACAGATACGCAGTATTTT.

Points on this clonotype: Lacking the conserved final phenylalanine or tryptophan, this CDR3 likely reflects a read error. The limits of the CDR3 on the DNA are not certain, so only TCRdb's listed CDR3 is given. This CDR3 is CASSILGVGQPQHFGV. V and J are TRBV19 and TRBJ1-3; the DNA was not used to check the table's D call, TRBD1. The CDR3 length equals 16 residues, ends included. Germline V gene lookup returns CDR1 LNHDA and CDR2 SQIVND (reference sequence).

About this clonotype: Relative to the germline gene, one junction end is altered; a read error may explain this. The rearrangement joins TRBV5-1 to TRBJ1-1; possibly TRBD1 for D (6 bases). Per the germline V gene, CDR1 is SGHRS and CDR2 is YFSETQ. This CDR3 is 15 amino acids long. The CDR3 region is CASSPGNRVHTEAFF. In DNA, the CDR3 is TGTGCCAGCAGCCCGGGGAACAGGGTACACACTGAAGCTTTCTTT.

This clonotype was seen at least ten times. Written as DNA, the CDR3 is TGTGCCAGCAGTTTAAGACTAGCACAGACCCAGTACTTC. It is translated as CASSLRLAQTQYF. The V call is TRBV27, the J call TRBJ2-5, with 7 bases aligning to TRBD2. CDR3 length equals 13 residues. V was pared by 2 bases and J by 6 bases, with 3 bases of the junction left unmatched. Germline CDR1 MNHEY, CDR2 SMNVEV (reference sequence).

The chain carries TRBV5-1 and TRBJ1-6, with D unclear. Per germline, CDR1 SGHRS and CDR2 YFSETQ. The CDR3 is 16 amino acids. V gave up 4 bases and J gave up 8 bases, with 19 bases separating them. As DNA, the CDR3 is TGCGCCAGCAGCGGAGGAGACGTGGGGAGCGATTCACCCCTCCACTTT. It yields the protein CASSGGDVGSDSPLHF.

Notes on this clonotype: A much larger clone lies a single base off, so this may be a read error. This sequence joins TRBV5-1 and TRBJ2-1; 9 nucleotides line up with TRBD2. The CDR3 sequence is 15 residues long. Germline loops: CDR1 SGHRS, CDR2 YFSETQ. The CDR3 reads CASSYGTSQYNEQLF. The CDR3 region has the DNA TGCGCCAGCAGCTACGGGACTAGCCAATACAATGAGCAGCTCTTC.

J is TRBJ2-3 and V is TRBV11-2; D might be TRBD1 or TRBD2, each matching 5 bases. The germline V gene encodes CDR1 SGHAT and CDR2 FQNNGV. CDR3 length equals 16 residues. Trimming stripped 3 bases from V and 2 bases from J, with 15 bases between. Here the CDR3 reads CASSLSGDADTDTQYF. Written as DNA, the CDR3 is TGTGCCAGCAGCTTGTCCGGGGACGCCGACACAGATACGCAGTATTTT. Full variable domain (outside the CDR3, taken from reference TRBV11-2 and TRBJ2-3): EAGVAQSPRYKIIEKRQSVAFWCNPISGHATLYWYQQILGQGPKLLIQFQNNGVVDDSQLPKDRFSAERLKGVDSTLKIQPAKLEDSAVYLCASSLSGDADTDTQYFGPGTRLTVL.

A remark on this clonotype: An end of the junction differs from the germline gene, which may be a read error. The V call is TRBV11-2, the J call TRBJ2-1; a possible D gene is TRBD2 (6 bases). This CDR3 spans 14 amino acids. Germline CDR1 SGHAT, CDR2 FQNNGV. CDR3 amino acids: CASSLRGGRGNTIF. The CDR3 bases are TGTGCCAGCAGCTTAAGAGGAGGGAGAGGAAACACGATCTTC.

The rearrangement links TRBV20-1 to TRBJ2-7, with TRBD1 matching 8 bases. The V and J ends lost 4 bases and 7 bases, in that order; junction bases with no gene match: 18. This CDR3 comprises 16 residues. Germline V CDR1 and CDR2: DFQATT, SNEGSKA (reference sequence). The CDR3 DNA sequence: TGCAGTGCTAAACACGGGCAGGGGGCATGGAACTATGAGCAGTACTTC. This sequence encodes CSAKHGQGAWNYEQYF.